This T cell receptor (beta chain) was captured in a study of shared clonotypes between healthy human individuals. Sequencing was performed with immunoSEQ multiplex PCR; in TCRdb, only in-frame clones are kept and a portion is missing. The sample records roughly 490,000 clones, less than 80% being singletons. This clone came up many times. Source material: PBMCs. The source of this sequence is a woman between 35 and 50 years old in good health. Some clones in this sample may be carry-over from other donors' samples.

The CDR3 loop is CASKLGGGGNTDTQYF. The DNA of the CDR3 is TGTGCCAGCAAGCTCGGCGGGGGGGGAAACACAGATACGCAGTATTTT. This rearrangement joins TRBV5-4 to TRBJ2-3; 9 nucleotides line up with TRBD2. In germline, CDR1 is SGHNT, CDR2 YYREEE (reference sequence). V was pared by 6 bases and J by 2 bases, with 10 bases of the junction left unmatched. The CDR3 covers 16 residues.